The 3 T cell receptor beta chains in this list originate from one sample, sequenced in a study of post-analysis software for immune sequencing data. Study findings and constraints: A few TRBV segments, TRBV5-6, TRBV5-1 and TRBV20-1 among them, were found more frequent in patients than controls.

Libraries were made from TCR beta cDNA, and they carried unique molecular identifiers. TCRdb independently ran MiXCR on the PCR reads; one entry per CDR3 protein. The data contain fewer than 850,000 distinct CDR3 sequences, approximately 30% of them singletons. These receptors lack a known antigen. Material: blood. Source of these receptors: a girl under 18 with multiple sclerosis.

There are a few counts of this clonotype. The chain carries TRBV4-3 and TRBJ1-4, with TRBD1 as a possible D gene (6 bases). This CDR3 is built from 15 residues. CDR1 and CDR2 from the germline V gene are LGHNA and YSLEER. Trimming cost V 4 bases and J 8 bases, with 17 bases left between them. The CDR3: CASSPSVRGGEKLFF. The CDR3 DNA follows: TGCGCCAGCAGCCCAAGTGTCAGGGGAGGAGAAAAACTGTTTTTT.

The chain is built from TRBV28 and TRBJ2-5; TRBD1 agrees at 7 bases. Per the germline V gene, CDR1 is MDHEN and CDR2 is SYDVKM. The trim removed 7 bases at V and 6 bases at J, leaving 5 bases unmatched. This CDR3 has 12 amino acids. The chain's CDR3 is CASKRGRQTQYF. The CDR3 DNA reads TGTGCCAGCAAGAGGGGGCGGCAGACCCAGTACTTC.

The chain carries TRBV20-1 and TRBJ2-1; tentatively, D is TRBD1 or TRBD2 (5 bases each). CDR1 DFQATT and CDR2 SNEGSKA come from the germline V gene (reference sequence). Trimming removed 5 bases at V and 0 bases at J, with 14 bases between. This CDR3 is 15 amino acids long. This CDR3 reads CSAFKTGLSYNEQFF. CDR3 sequence (DNA): TGCAGTGCTTTCAAAACGGGGCTCTCCTACAATGAGCAGTTCTTC.